This TCR beta chain was captured in a study of blood T cell repertoires in COVID-19. The V gene's germline CDR1 is LNHNV and CDR2 YYDKDF (reference sequence). Trimming cost V 0 bases and J 1 base, with 12 bases left between them. The CDR3 has 16 residues. Original handling: Estimates of nucleated cell counts were drawn from the amplification of reference gene primers. This table comes from immunoSEQ multiplex PCR, and its TCRdb copy is limited to in-frame clones, with some not included. V, J and clone size derive from that table, while D and trimming were established from the DNA sequence. The table has 150,000 to 200,000 clones, about 92% seen once.

The sequencing input was peripheral blood. The chain is built from TRBV15 and TRBJ1-1; D perhaps matches TRBD1 (5 bases). The receptor was isolated from a woman aged 60-70 years with COVID-19, enrolled during active disease. CDR3 residues: CATSREGQVGNTEAFF. CDR3 nucleotide sequence: TGTGCCACCAGCAGAGAGGGGCAGGTGGGGAACACTGAAGCTTTCTTT.